This is a list of T cell receptor beta chains from one sample in a study of cytomegalovirus exposure and HLA in healthy donors. Some clones are missing from TCRdb's copy, which holds only in-frame ones; the method was immunoSEQ multiplex PCR. This sample has around 110,000 clones, with roughly four fifths found just once. The sample consisted of PBMCs. The receptors were gathered from a woman between 18 and 29 years old in good health and CMV-seronegative. Both conserved end residues are part of each CDR3. The D gene is left open where the match is weak. Clone sizes are given selectively: once, few, many, or a class where the clone is expanded.

clone_size j_call d_call v_call cdr3_nt cdr3_aa
. TRBJ1-2 . TRBV10-3 TGTGCCATCAGTGAGTCGTCCGGGGAGAGAGCTCACTATGGCTACACCTTC CAISESSGERAHYGYTF
. TRBJ2-4 TRBD1 TRBV28 TGTGCCAGCAGTCTTACAGGGGGTAAAAACATTCAGTACTTC CASSLTGGKNIQYF
. TRBJ2-3 TRBD1 TRBV29-1 TGCAGCGGCGGCGGGACAGGGGGGGCAGATACGCAGTATTTT CSGGGTGGADTQYF
. TRBJ2-3 TRBD2 TRBV10-2 TGCGCCAGCAGAATAGCGGGGGGGCACGCAGATACGCAGTATTTT CASRIAGGHADTQYF
. TRBJ2-7 TRBD1 TRBV30 TGTGCCTGGGGCCCAGGGGGGCAGTACTTC CAWGPGGQYF
. TRBJ1-5 TRBD1 TRBV6-5 TGTGCCAGCAAGCAGGGGGCCGGCAATCAGCCCCAGCATTTT CASKQGAGNQPQHF
. TRBJ2-5 . TRBV7-2 TGTGCCAGCAGCGGGAACGGACAAGTAGAGACCCAGTACTTC CASSGNGQVETQYF
few TRBJ1-3 TRBD1 TRBV19 TGTGCCAGTACTCCCCCCAGGGGGCGAAGCACTGTCTCTGGAAACACCATATATTTT CASTPPRGRSTVSGNTIYF
. TRBJ1-5 . TRBV7-2 TGTGCCAGCAGTTTCACCAGGGGTAGCAATCAGCCCCAGCATTTT CASSFTRGSNQPQHF
few TRBJ2-1 . TRBV7-9 TGTGCCAGCAGCGGGCCAACCTACAATGAGCAGTTCTTC CASSGPTYNEQFF
. TRBJ1-6 . TRBV5-1 TGCGCCAGCAGCTTGGCGGGAACGGGATCACCCCTCCACTTT CASSLAGTGSPLHF
. TRBJ2-5 TRBD1 TRBV7-7 TGTGCTAGCAGCTCCGGACAGGGTATGGGAGAGACCCAGTACTTC CASSSGQGMGETQYF
once TRBJ2-7 . TRBV2 TGTGCCAGCAGAAGCAGGGGAAACTACGAGCAGTACTTC CASRSRGNYEQYF
once TRBJ2-7 . TRBV13 TGTGCCAGCAGCTCTGGGACATCTTACTACGAGCAGTACTTC CASSSGTSYYEQYF
. TRBJ1-5 . TRBV10-3 TGTGCCATCAGTGGAGGGGAGGGCAATCAGCCCCAGCATTTT CAISGGEGNQPQHF
once TRBJ2-7 . TRBV11-2 TGTGCCAGTCTTAGCCGAGCCTACGAGCAGTACTTC CASLSRAYEQYF
. TRBJ1-1 TRBD1 TRBV19 TGTGCCACCAGATCAGGGGGGTTGAACACTGAAGCTTTCTTT CATRSGGLNTEAFF
. TRBJ2-2 TRBD1 TRBV5-1 TGCGCCAGCAGCATGGGGACAGCGAACACCGGGGAGCTGTTTTTT CASSMGTANTGELFF
. TRBJ1-2 TRBD1 TRBV5-4 TGTGCCAGCAGTTCAAAGTCGACACAGGGGAGCTATGGCTACACCTTC CASSSKSTQGSYGYTF
few TRBJ1-1 . TRBV5-1 TGCGCCAGCAGACGCTCTTCAGGGGATTATGTTGAAGCTTTCTTT CASRRSSGDYVEAFF
few TRBJ2-6 . TRBV7-3 TGTGCCAGCAGCCCTAGAAAAGGGGGCTCTGGGGCCAACGTCCTGACTTTC CASSPRKGGSGANVLTF
. TRBJ1-4 TRBD1 TRBV5-1 TGCGCCAGCAGCTACGGACAGGGAACTAATGAAAAACTGTTTTTT CASSYGQGTNEKLFF
. TRBJ2-7 . TRBV13 TGTGCCAGCAGCTTAGGCGGACAGAGATCCTACGAGCAGTACTTC CASSLGGQRSYEQYF
few TRBJ1-4 TRBD1 TRBV7-2 TGTGCCAGCAGCGCCCGCTTGCGACAGGGCCCAACTAATGAAAAACTGTTTTTT CASSARLRQGPTNEKLFF
. TRBJ2-7 TRBD1 TRBV29-1 TGCAGCGTTGACCGACAGGGTTCCTACGAGCAGTACTTC CSVDRQGSYEQYF
. TRBJ1-2 . TRBV10-3 TGTGCCATCAGTGAAAGGGAGGAGGGACTCTATGGCTACACCTTC CAISEREEGLYGYTF
. TRBJ2-5 TRBD2 TRBV30 TGTGCCTGGACTAATCTAAGAACTAGCGGGGGGGCAGGGACCCAGTACTTC CAWTNLRTSGGAGTQYF
few TRBJ2-6 . TRBV5-1 TGCGCCAGCAGCTTGGTATCGGGAGCTGGGGCCAACGTCCTGACTTTC CASSLVSGAGANVLTF
. TRBJ1-6 . TRBV29-1 TGCAGCGTCCGGGGGTCCGGGGGTGATTCACCCCTCCACTTT CSVRGSGGDSPLHF
. TRBJ1-2 . TRBV15 TGTGCCACCAGCAGAGGTCAGGGGAATGGCTACACCTTC CATSRGQGNGYTF
. TRBJ1-5 . TRBV7-9 TGTGCCAGCAGCTTCGGGGAAAGCAATCAGCCCCAGCATTTT CASSFGESNQPQHF
few TRBJ2-2 . TRBV27 TGTGCCAGCAGGTTACTCGCACGGGGCACCGGGGAGCTGTTTTTT CASRLLARGTGELFF
. TRBJ1-1 . TRBV10-3 TGTGCCATCACCCCAAGGAGGGTGGGGCGGGACACTGAAGCTTTCTTT CAITPRRVGRDTEAFF
. TRBJ2-6 . TRBV10-3 TGTGCCATCAGTGTCCGCCCCGGGGACAACGTCCTGACTTTC CAISVRPGDNVLTF
. TRBJ1-2 . TRBV28 TGTGCCAGCAATACCCCGCAGGGGTCTAACTATGGCTACACCTTC CASNTPQGSNYGYTF
. TRBJ2-3 TRBD2 TRBV25-1 TGTGCCAGCAGTGAATGGCGGGGGGGCCCAGATACGCAGTATTTT CASSEWRGGPDTQYF
. TRBJ1-1 . TRBV6-5 TGTGCCAGCAGTTACACGGTTAACACTGAAGCTTTCTTT CASSYTVNTEAFF
. TRBJ2-2 . TRBV6-1 TGTGCCAGCAGTGACGACAGGTACACCGGGGAGCTGTTTTTT CASSDDRYTGELFF
. TRBJ2-7 . TRBV27 TGTGCCAGCAGTTTATCGATGGCACCTTACGAGCAGTACTTC CASSLSMAPYEQYF